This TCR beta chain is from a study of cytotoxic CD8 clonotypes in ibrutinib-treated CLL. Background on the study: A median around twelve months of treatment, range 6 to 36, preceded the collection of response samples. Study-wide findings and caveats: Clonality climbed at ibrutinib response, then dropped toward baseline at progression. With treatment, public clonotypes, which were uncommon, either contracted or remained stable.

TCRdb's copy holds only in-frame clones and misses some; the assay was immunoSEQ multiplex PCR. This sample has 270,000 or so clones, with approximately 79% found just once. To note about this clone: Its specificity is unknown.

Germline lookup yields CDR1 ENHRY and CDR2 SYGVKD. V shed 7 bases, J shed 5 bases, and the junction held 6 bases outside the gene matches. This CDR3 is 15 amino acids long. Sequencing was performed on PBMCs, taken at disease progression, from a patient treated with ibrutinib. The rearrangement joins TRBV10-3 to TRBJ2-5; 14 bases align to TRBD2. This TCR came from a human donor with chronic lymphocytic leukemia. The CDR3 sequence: CAINPGLAGEETQYF. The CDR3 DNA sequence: TGTGCCATCAACCCGGGACTAGCGGGAGAGGAGACCCAGTACTTC.